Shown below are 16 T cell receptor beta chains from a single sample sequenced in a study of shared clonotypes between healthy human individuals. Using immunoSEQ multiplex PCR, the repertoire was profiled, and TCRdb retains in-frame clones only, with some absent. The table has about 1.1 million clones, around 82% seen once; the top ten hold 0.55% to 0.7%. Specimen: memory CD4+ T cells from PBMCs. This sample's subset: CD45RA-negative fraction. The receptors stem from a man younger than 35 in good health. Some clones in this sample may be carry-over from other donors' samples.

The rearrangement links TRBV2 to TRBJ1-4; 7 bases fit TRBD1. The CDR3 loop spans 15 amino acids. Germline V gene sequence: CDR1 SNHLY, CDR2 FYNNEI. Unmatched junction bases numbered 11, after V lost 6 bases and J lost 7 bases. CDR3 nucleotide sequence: TGTGCCAGCAGCCTCGGGACAGTGGGCGGTGAAAAACTGTTTTTT. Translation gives CASSLGTVGGEKLFF.

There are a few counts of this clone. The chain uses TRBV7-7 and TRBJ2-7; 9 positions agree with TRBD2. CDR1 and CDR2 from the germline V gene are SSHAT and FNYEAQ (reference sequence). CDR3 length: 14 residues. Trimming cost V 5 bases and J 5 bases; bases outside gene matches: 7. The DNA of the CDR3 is TGTGCCAGCAGCCTTAGCGGGAGAGAGAACGAGCAGTACTTC. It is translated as CASSLSGRENEQYF.

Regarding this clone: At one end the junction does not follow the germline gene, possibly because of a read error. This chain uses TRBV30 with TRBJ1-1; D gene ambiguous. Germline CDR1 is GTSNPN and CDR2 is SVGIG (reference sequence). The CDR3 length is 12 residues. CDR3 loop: CAWSPTLGRLIF. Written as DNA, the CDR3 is TGTGCCTGGAGTCCAACCCTTGGTCGGTTGATCTTT. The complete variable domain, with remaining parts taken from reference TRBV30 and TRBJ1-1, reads SQTIHQWPATLVQPVGSPLSLECTVEGTSNPNLYWYRQAAGRGLQLLFYSVGIGQISSEVPQNLSASRPQDRQFILSSKKLLLSDSGFYLCAWSPTLGRLIFGQGTRLTVV.

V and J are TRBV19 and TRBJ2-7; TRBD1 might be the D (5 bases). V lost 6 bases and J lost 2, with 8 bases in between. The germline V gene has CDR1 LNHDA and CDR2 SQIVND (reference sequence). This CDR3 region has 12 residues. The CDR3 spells CASRSTAYEQYF. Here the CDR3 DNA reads TGTGCCAGTAGGTCGACAGCCTACGAGCAGTACTTC.

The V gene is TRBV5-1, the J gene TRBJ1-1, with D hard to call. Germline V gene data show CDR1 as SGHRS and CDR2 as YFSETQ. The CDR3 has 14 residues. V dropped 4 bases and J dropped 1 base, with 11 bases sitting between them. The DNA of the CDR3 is TGCGCCAGCAGCGTGGTCCCCTCGAACACTGAAGCTTTCTTT. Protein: CASSVVPSNTEAFF. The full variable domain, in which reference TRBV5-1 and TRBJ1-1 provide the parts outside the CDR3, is KAGVTQTPRYLIKTRGQQVTLSCSPISGHRSVSWYQQTPGQGLQFLFEYFSETQRNKGNFPGRFSGRQFSNSRSEMNVSTLELGDSALYLCASSVVPSNTEAFFGQGTRLTVV.

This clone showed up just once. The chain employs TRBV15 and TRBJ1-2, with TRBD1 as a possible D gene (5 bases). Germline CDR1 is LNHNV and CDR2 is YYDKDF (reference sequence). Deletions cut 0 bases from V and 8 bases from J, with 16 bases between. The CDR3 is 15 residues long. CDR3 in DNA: TGTGCCACCAGCAGAGATCGGAAGGGACCCTACGGCTACACCTTC. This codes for CATSRDRKGPYGYTF. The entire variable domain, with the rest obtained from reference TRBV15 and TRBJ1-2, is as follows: DAMVIQNPRYQVTQFGKPVTLSCSQTLNHNVMYWYQQKSSQAPKLLFHYYDKDFNNEADTPDNFQSRRPNTSFCFLDIRSPGLGDTAMYLCATSRDRKGPYGYTFGSGTRLTVV.

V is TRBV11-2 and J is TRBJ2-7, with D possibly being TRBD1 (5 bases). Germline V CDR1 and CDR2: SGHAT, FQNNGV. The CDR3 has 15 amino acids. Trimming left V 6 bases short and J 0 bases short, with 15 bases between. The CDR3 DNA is TGTGCCAGCAGACGTCTCACAGGTACCTCCTACGAGCAGTACTTC. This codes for CASRRLTGTSYEQYF.

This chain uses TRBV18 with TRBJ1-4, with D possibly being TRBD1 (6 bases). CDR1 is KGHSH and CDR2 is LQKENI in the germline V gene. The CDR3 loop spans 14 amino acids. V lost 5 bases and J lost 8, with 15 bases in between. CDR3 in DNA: TGTGCCAGCTCATTTTCAGGGGCAGCCGAAAAACTGTTTTTT. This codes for CASSFSGAAEKLFF.

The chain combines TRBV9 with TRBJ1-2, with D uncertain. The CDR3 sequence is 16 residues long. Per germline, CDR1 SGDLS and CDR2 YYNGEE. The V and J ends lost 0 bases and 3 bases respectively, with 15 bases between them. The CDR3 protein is CASSVEPFPGDYGYTF. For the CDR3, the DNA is TGTGCCAGCAGCGTAGAACCGTTCCCAGGAGACTATGGCTACACCTTC.

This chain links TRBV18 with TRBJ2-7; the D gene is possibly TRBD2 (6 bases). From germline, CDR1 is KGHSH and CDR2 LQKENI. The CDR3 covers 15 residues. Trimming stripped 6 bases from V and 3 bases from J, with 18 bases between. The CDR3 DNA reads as TGTGCCAGCTCCCCAGGCGGGAACAAATTCTACGAGCAGTACTTC. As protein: CASSPGGNKFYEQYF.

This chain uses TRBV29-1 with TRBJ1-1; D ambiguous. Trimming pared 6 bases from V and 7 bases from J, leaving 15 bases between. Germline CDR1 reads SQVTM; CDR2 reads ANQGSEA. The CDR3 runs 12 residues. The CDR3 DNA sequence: TGCAGCGTGGATGTTCGGTTGGGTGAAGCTTTCTTT. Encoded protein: CSVDVRLGEAFF. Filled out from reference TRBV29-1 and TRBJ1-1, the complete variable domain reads SAVISQKPSRDICQRGTSLTIQCQVDSQVTMMFWYRQQPGQSLTLIATANQGSEATYESGFVIDKFPISRPNLTFSTLTVSNMSPEDSSIYLCSVDVRLGEAFFGQGTRLTVV.

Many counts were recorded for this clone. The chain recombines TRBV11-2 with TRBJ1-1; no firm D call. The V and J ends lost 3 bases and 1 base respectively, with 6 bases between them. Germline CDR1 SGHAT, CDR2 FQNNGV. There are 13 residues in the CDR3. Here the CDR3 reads CASSFKTNTEAFF. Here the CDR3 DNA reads TGTGCCAGCAGCTTTAAGACGAACACTGAAGCTTTCTTT.

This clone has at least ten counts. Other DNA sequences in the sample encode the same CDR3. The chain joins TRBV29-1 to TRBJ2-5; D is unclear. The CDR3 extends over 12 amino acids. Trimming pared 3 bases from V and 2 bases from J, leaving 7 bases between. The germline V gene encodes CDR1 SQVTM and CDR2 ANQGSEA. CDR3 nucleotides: TGCAGCGTTGAGTCCGGACAAGAGACCCAGTACTTC. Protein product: CSVESGQETQYF.

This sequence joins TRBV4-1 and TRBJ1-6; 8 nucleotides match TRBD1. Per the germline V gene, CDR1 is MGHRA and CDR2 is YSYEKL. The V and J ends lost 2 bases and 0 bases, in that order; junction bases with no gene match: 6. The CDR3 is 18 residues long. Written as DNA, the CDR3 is TGCGCCAGCAGCCAAACTCCGGGACAGGCCTCCTATAATTCACCCCTCCACTTT. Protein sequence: CASSQTPGQASYNSPLHF.

The CDR3 nucleotides read TGTGCCAGCCATCGGACAGGGTCAAATCAGCCCCAGCATTTT. Amino acids: CASHRTGSNQPQHF. The chain recombines TRBV27 with TRBJ1-5, with 8 bases that match TRBD1. CDR3 length: 14 residues. The V gene's germline CDR1 is MNHEY and CDR2 SMNVEV (reference sequence). V lost 8 bases and J lost 4; bases outside the gene matches: 7.

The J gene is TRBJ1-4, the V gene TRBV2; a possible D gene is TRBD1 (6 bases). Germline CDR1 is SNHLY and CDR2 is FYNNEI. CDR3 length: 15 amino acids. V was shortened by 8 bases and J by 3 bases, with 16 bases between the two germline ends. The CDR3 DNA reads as TGTGCCAGCGGGGGTACAGGGCTGGCTAATGAAAAACTGTTTTTT. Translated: CASGGTGLANEKLFF.